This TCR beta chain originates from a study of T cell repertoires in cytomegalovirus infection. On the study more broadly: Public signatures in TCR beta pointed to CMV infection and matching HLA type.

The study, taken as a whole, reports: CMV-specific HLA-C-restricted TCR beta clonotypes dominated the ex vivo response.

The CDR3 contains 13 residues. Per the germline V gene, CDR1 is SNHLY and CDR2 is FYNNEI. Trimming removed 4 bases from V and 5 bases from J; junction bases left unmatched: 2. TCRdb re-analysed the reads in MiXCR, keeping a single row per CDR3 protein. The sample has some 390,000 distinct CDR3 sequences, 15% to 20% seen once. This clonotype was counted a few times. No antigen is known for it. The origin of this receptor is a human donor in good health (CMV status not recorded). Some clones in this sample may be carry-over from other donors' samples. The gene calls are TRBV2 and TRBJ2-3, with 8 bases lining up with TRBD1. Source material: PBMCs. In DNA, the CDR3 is TGTGCCAGCAGTGGGACAGGGAGAGATACGCAGTATTTT. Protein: CASSGTGRDTQYF.